Listed here are 9 T cell receptor beta chains from one sample, sequenced in a study of T cells in Graves' hyperthyroidism and ophthalmopathy. The investigators amplified TCR beta CDR3 regions from RNA transcripts. The HTBI set primed first-round TCR CDR3 RT-PCR. TCRdb re-analysed the multiplex PCR reads in MiXCR, keeping a single row per CDR3 protein. The sample lists roughly 500,000 distinct CDR3 sequences, roughly 45% occurring once. The source material was peripheral blood or thyroid tissue (not recorded which). The receptors were sampled from an adult woman with Graves' disease, either hyperthyroidism or ophthalmopathy (not recorded which).

The gene calls are TRBV5-8 and TRBJ2-5, with 11 bases fitting TRBD2. Losses at the gene ends were 0 bases for V and 5 bases for J; bases not matched to a gene: 6. Germline CDR1 is SGHTS and CDR2 is YDEGEE. The CDR3 extends over 16 amino acids. For the CDR3, the DNA is TGTGCCAGCAGCTTGGCGGGTAGCGGGGGGGCCGAGACCCAGTACTTC. Protein sequence: CASSLAGSGGAETQYF.

In the case of this clonotype: One end of the junction fails to match germline, which may point to a read error. The chain carries TRBV7-7 and TRBJ2-1; 10 bases line up with TRBD2. Germline loops: CDR1 SSHAT, CDR2 FNYEAQ (reference sequence). The CDR3 has 15 amino acids. The CDR3 is CASSSGTSAGNEQFF. The CDR3 bases are TGTGCTAGCAGCTCCGGGACTAGCGCCGGCAATGAGCAGTTCTTC.

The gene calls are TRBV29-1 and TRBJ1-5; TRBD1 matches 7 bases. The V gene end was trimmed by 8 bases and the J gene end by 0 bases; junction bases not matched to a gene: 7. This CDR3 has 14 residues. In germline, CDR1 is SQVTM, CDR2 ANQGSEA. The CDR3 protein is CSLGTAYSNQPQHF. CDR3 bases: TGCAGCCTCGGGACAGCCTATAGCAATCAGCCCCAGCATTTT.

With respect to this clonotype: A read error may produce the germline difference seen at one junction end. The V gene is TRBV15, the J gene TRBJ2-7, with D perhaps TRBD1 (6 bases). Germline V gives CDR1 LNHNV, CDR2 YYDKDF (reference sequence). This CDR3 is built from 13 residues. In DNA, the CDR3 is TGCGCCACCAGCAGAGATCAGGGGTTCGAGCAGTACTTC. Encoded protein: CATSRDQGFEQYF.

This sequence joins TRBV7-2 and TRBJ1-4, with D perhaps matching TRBD1 (6 bases). The germline V and J ends were trimmed by 8 bases and 5 bases, with 12 bases remaining between them. The CDR3 sequence is 13 residues long. CDR1 and CDR2 from the germline V gene are SGHTA and FQGNSA. CDR3 in amino acids: CASRGGGNEKLFF. Here the CDR3 DNA reads TGTGCCAGCCGGGGCGGGGGCAATGAAAAACTGTTTTTT.

In its sample, this clonotype was seen a few times. The gene calls are TRBV5-1 and TRBJ2-5, with a tentative D call TRBD2 (6 bases). Trimming cost V 4 bases and J 4 bases, with 23 bases left between them. Germline V gene lookup returns CDR1 SGHRS and CDR2 YFSETQ. The CDR3 consists of 17 residues. The CDR3 loop is CASSRRHPGLALETQYF. For the CDR3, the DNA is TGCGCCAGCAGCCGTAGGCATCCGGGGCTAGCGCTAGAGACCCAGTACTTC.

This clonotype came up many times. The chain is built from TRBV11-2 and TRBJ1-4; D not resolved. The CDR3 has 16 residues. Germline assignment: CDR1 SGHAT and CDR2 FQNNGV. The V end lost 1 base, the J end lost 0 bases, and 9 bases lay between the germline ends. The CDR3 is CASSLVPSATNEKLFF. For the CDR3, the DNA is TGTGCCAGCAGCTTAGTTCCCAGTGCAACTAATGAAAAACTGTTTTTT.

The rearrangement joins TRBV20-1 to TRBJ1-5; possibly TRBD1 for D (5 bases). With 2 bases removed from V and 2 bases from J, the gap between germline ends came to 13 bases. This CDR3 is 15 amino acids long. CDR1 and CDR2 (germline): DFQATT, SNEGSKA (reference sequence). Here the CDR3 DNA reads TGCAGTGCTAGATTCCAAGAACAGGGCAATCAGCCCCAGCATTTT. It specifies CSARFQEQGNQPQHF.

The rearrangement joins TRBV7-9 to TRBJ1-1; no clear D gene. Germline lookup yields CDR1 SEHNR and CDR2 FQNEAQ (reference sequence). The CDR3 sequence is 11 residues long. V was clipped by 3 bases and J by 7 bases, with 6 bases between them. CDR3 protein: CASSFEGEAFF. CDR3 coding DNA: TGTGCCAGCAGCTTTGAGGGTGAAGCTTTCTTT.